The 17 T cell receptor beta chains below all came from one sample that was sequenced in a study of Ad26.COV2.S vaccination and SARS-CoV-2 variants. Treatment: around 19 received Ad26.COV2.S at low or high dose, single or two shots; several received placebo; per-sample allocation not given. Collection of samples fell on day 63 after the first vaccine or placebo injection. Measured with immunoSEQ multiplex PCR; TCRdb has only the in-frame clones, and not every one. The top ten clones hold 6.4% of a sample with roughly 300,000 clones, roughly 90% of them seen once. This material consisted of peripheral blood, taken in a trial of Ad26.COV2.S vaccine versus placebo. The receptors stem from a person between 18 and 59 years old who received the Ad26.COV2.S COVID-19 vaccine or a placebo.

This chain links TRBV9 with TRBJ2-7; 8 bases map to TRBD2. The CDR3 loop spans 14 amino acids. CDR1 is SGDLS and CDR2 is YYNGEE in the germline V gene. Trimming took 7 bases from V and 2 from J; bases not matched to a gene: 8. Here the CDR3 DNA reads TGTGCCAGCGGCCCCGGGGGGGGTACCTACGAGCAGTACTTC. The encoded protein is CASGPGGGTYEQYF.

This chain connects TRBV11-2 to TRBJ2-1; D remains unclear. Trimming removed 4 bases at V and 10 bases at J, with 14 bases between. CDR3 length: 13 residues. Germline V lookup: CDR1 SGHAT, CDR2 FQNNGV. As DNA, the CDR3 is TGTGCCAGCAGCTCCGCTGACGGGCACGAGCAGTTCTTC. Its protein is CASSSADGHEQFF.

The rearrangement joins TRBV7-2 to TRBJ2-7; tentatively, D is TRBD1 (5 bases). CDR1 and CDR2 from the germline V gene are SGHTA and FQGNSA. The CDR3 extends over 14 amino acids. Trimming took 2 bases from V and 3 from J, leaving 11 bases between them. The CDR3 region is CASSLIQDNYEQYF. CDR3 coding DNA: TGTGCCAGCAGCTTAATCCAGGACAACTACGAGCAGTACTTC.

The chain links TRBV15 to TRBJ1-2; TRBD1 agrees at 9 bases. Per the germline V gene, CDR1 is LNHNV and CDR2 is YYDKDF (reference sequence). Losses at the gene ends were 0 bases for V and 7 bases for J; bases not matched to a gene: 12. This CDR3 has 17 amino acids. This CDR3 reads CATSRDTGTGLLSGYTF. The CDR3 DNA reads TGTGCCACCAGCAGAGACACCGGGACAGGGTTATTAAGTGGCTACACCTTC.

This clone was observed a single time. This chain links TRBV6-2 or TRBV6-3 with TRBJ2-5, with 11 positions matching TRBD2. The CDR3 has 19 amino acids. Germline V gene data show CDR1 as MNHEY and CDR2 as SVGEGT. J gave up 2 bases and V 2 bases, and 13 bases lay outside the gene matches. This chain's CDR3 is CASSYRRGSGGAGQETQYF. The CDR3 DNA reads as TGTGCCAGCAGTTACCGTCGTGGTAGCGGGGGGGCAGGGCAAGAGACCCAGTACTTC.

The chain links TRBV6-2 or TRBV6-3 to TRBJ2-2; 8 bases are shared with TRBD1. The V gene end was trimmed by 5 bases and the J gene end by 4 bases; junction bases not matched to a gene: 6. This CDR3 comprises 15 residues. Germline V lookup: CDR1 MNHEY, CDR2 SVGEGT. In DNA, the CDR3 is TGTGCCAGCAGTCACGGACAGGGAGTCACCGGGGAGCTGTTTTTT. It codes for CASSHGQGVTGELFF.

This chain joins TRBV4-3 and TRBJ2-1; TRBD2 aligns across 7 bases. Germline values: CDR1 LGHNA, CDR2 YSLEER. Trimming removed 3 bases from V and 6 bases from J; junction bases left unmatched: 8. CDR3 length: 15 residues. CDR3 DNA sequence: TGCGCCAGCAGCCACGGGGCTAGCGGAGGCAATGAGCAGTTCTTC. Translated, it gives CASSHGASGGNEQFF.

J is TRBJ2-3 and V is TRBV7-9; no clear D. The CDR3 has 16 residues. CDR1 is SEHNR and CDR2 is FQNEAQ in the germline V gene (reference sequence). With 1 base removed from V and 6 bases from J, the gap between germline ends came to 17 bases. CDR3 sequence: CASSLGPRTLGDTQYF. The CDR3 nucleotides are TGTGCCAGCAGCTTAGGACCCCGAACCTTGGGGGATACGCAGTATTTT.

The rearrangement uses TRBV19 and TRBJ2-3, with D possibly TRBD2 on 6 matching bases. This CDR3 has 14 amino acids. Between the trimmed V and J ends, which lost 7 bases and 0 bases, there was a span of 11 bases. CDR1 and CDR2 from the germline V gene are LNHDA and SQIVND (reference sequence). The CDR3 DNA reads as TGTGCCAGTACGGCGGGGATAAGCACAGATACGCAGTATTTT. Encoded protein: CASTAGISTDTQYF.

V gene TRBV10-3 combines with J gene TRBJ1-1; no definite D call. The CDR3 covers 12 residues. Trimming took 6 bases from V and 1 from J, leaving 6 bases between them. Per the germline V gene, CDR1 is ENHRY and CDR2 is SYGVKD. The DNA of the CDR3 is TGTGCCATCAGCGCAGAGAACACTGAAGCTTTCTTT. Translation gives CAISAENTEAFF.

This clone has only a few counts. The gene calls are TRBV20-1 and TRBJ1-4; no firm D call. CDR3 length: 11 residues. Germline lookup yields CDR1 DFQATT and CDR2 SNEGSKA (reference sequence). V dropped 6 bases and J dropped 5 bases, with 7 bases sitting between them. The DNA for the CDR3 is TGCAGTGCCCTGGGGAATGAAAAACTGTTTTTT. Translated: CSALGNEKLFF.

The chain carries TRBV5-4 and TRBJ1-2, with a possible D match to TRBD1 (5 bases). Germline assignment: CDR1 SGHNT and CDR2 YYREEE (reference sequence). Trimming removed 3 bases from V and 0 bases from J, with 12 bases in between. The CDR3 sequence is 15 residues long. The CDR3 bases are TGTGCCAGCAGCTCGACAGAAGACTCTAACTATGGCTACACCTTC. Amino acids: CASSSTEDSNYGYTF.

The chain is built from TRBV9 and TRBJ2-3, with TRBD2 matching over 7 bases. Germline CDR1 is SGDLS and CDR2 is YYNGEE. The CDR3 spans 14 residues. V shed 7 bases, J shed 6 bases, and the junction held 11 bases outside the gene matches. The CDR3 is CASGGVGGLDTQYF. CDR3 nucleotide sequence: TGTGCCAGCGGTGGGGTGGGAGGGCTCGATACGCAGTATTTT.

The DNA for the CDR3 is TGTGCCAGCAGCCGGGGGACAGGGCGAAGCAATCAGCCCCAGCATTTT. Translation: CASSRGTGRSNQPQHF. The V gene is TRBV5-6, the J gene TRBJ1-5; 9 positions agree with TRBD1. The germline V gene has CDR1 SGHDT and CDR2 YYEEEE. The CDR3 is made up of 16 amino acids. Unmatched junction bases numbered 6, after V lost 4 bases and J lost 1 base.

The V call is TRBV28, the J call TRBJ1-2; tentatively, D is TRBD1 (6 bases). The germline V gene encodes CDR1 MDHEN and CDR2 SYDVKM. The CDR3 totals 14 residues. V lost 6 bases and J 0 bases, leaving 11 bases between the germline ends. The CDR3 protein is CASSSGQPNYGYTF. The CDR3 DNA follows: TGTGCCAGCAGCTCCGGACAGCCTAACTATGGCTACACCTTC.

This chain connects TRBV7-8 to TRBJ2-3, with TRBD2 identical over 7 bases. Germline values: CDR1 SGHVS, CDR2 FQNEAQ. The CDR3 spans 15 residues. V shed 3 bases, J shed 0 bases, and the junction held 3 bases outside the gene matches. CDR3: CASSFLAESTDTQYF. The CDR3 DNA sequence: TGTGCCAGCAGCTTCCTAGCGGAGAGCACAGATACGCAGTATTTT.

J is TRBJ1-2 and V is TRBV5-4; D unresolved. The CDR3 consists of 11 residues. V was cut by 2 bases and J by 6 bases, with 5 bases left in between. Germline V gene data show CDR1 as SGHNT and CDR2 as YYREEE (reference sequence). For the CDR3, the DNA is TGTGCCAGCAGCTTCACCCATGGCTACACCTTC. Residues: CASSFTHGYTF.